This T cell receptor (beta chain) comes out of a study of a mutant IDH1 vaccine in newly diagnosed glioma. Data came from immunoSEQ multiplex PCR; TCRdb stores just in-frame clones and leaves some out. The table lists about 50,000 clones, roughly 72% of them singletons, with around 4.6% in the top ten. Time point reported: week 47, end of study. A single vaccine dose contained 300 ug of mutant IDH1 20-mer peptide, and topical imiquimod was used with it. The study gave patients eight vaccinations in weeks 1, 3, 5, 7, 11, 15, 19, 23. In regard to this clone: Its antigen is as yet unknown.

V was shortened by 1 base and J by 8 bases, with 11 bases between the two germline ends. CDR1 and CDR2 from the germline V gene are MNHNS and SASEGT. The CDR3 runs 13 residues. This TCR came from a woman in her 40s with glioma. Some clones in this sample may be carry-over from other donors' samples. The chain recombines TRBV6-1 with TRBJ1-2; D is possibly TRBD1 (5 bases). The specimen comprised PBMCs, sampled from a glioma patient whose treatment included an IDH1 peptide vaccine. CDR3 sequence: CASSEEEGRGYTF. The CDR3, as DNA: TGTGCCAGCAGTGAAGAGGAGGGACGGGGCTACACCTTC.